This T cell receptor beta chain was observed in a study of blood T cell repertoires in COVID-19. Study context: Acute and convalescent COVID-19 samples came from the United States, Italy and Spain. Nucleic acid was either cDNA or gDNA, and it came from T cells, B-cell-depleted T cells, or PBMCs.

Repertoires were generated with immunoSEQ multiplex PCR, while TCRdb's copy carries only in-frame clones and drops some. The sample yields approximately 220,000 clones, 80% to 90% seen once. Sequencing used peripheral blood. The clonotype comes from a woman aged 45-65 years with acute or convalescent COVID-19.

The CDR3 is CASSLAGVETQYF. In DNA, the CDR3 is TGCGCCAGCAGCTTGGCCGGGGTCGAGACCCAGTACTTC. This chain joins TRBV5-1 and TRBJ2-5; TRBD2 might be the D (5 bases). Germline lookup yields CDR1 SGHRS and CDR2 YFSETQ. Trimming shortened V by 0 bases and J by 5 bases, and 8 bases separated the two germline ends. The CDR3 covers 13 residues.